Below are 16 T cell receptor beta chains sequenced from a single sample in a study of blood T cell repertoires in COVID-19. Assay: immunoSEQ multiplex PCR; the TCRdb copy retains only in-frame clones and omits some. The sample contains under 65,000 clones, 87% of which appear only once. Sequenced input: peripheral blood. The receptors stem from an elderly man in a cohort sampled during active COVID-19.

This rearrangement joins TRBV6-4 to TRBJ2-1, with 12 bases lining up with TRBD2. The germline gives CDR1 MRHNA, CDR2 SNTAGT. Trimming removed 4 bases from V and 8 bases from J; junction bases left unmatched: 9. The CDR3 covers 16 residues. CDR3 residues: CASSGPTSGGIDEQFF. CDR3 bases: TGTGCCAGCAGTGGCCCAACTAGCGGGGGGATTGATGAGCAGTTCTTC.

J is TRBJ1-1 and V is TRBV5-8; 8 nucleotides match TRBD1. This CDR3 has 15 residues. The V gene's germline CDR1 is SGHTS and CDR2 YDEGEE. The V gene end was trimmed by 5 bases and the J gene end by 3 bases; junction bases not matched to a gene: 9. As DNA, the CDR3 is TGTGCCAGCAGTTGGGGGCAGGGGGCCGACACTGAAGCTTTCTTT. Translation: CASSWGQGADTEAFF.

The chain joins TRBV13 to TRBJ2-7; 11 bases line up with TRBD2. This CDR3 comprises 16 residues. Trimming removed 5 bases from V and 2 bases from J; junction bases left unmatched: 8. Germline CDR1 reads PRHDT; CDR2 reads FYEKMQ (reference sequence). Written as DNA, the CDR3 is TGTGCCAGCAGCCACCTAGCGGGGGGCCCCACCTACGAGCAGTACTTC. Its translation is CASSHLAGGPTYEQYF.

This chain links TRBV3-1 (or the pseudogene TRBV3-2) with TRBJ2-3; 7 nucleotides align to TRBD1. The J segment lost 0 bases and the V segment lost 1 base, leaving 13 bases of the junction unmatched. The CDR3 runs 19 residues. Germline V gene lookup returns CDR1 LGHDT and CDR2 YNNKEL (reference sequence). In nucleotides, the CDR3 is TGTGCCAGCAGCCAAGGTGCCTGGGGACAGCGGAGAAGCACAGATACGCAGTATTTT. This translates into CASSQGAWGQRRSTDTQYF.

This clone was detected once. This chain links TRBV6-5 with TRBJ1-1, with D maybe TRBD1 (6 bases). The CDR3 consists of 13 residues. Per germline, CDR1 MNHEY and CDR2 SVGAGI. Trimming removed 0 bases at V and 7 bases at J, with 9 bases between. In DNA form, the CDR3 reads TGTGCCAGCAGTTACTCCGGACAGAGTGAAGCTTTCTTT. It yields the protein CASSYSGQSEAFF.

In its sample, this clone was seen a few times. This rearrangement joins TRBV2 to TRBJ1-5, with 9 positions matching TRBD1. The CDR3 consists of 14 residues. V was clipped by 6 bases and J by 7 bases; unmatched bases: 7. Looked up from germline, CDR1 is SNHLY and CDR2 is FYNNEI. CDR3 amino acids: CASRADRGDQPQHF. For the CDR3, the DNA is TGTGCCAGCAGGGCTGACAGGGGGGACCAGCCCCAGCATTTT.

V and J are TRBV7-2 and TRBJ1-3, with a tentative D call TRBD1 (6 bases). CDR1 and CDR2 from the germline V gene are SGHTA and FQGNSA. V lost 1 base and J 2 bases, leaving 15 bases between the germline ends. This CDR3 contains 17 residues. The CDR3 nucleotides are TGTGCCAGCAGCTTAGTCTCGGCCAGGGGAACTGGAAACACCATATATTTT. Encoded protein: CASSLVSARGTGNTIYF.

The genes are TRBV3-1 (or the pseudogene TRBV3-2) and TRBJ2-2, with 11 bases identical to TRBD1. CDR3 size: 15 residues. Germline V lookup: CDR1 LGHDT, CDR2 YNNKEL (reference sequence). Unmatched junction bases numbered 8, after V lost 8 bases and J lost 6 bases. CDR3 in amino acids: CASQSRDRGAGELFF. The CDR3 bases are TGTGCCAGCCAATCGAGGGACAGGGGGGCCGGGGAGCTGTTTTTT.

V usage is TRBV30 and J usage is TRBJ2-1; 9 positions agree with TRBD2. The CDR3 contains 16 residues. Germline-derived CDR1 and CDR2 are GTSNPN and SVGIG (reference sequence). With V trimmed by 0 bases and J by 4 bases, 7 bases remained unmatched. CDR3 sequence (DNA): TGTGCCTGGAGTGTAAATAGCGGGGGTCCTTACAATGAGCAGTTCTTC. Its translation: CAWSVNSGGPYNEQFF.

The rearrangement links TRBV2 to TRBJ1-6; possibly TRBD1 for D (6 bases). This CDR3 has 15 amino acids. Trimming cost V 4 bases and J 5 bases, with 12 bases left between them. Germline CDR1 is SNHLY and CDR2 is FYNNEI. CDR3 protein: CASSADRSDNSPLHF. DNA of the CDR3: TGTGCCAGCAGTGCTGACAGGTCGGATAATTCACCCCTCCACTTT.

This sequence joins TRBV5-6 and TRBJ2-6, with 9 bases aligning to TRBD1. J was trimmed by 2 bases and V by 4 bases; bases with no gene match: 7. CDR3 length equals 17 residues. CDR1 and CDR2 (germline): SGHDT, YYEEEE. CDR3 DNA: TGTGCCAGCAGCCCGCTAGGACAGGGGACTGGGGCCAACGTCCTGACTTTC. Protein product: CASSPLGQGTGANVLTF.

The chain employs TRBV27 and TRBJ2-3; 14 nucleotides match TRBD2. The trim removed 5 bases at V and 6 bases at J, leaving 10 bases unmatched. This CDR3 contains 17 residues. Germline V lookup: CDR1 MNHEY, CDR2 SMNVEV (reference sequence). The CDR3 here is CASSLQTSGRATDTQYF. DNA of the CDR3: TGTGCCAGCAGTCTACAGACTAGCGGGAGGGCCACGGATACGCAGTATTTT.

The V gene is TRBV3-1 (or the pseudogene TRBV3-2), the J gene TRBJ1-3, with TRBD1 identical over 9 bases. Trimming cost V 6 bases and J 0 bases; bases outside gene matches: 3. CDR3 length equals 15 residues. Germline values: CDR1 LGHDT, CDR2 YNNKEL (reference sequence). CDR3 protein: CASRDRGASGNTIYF. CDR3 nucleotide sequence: TGTGCCAGCAGGGACAGGGGCGCCTCTGGAAACACCATATATTTT.

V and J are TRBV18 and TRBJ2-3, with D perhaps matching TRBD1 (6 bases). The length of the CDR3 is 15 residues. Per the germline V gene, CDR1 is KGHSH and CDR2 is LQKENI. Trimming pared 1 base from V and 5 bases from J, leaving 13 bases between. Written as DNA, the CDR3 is TGTGCCAGCTCACCACTCCCACAGGGTGGAGATACGCAGTATTTT. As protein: CASSPLPQGGDTQYF.

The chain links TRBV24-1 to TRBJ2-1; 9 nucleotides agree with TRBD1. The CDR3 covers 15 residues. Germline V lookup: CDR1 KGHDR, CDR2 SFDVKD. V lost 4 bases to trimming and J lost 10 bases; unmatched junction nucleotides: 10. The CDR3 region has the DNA TGTGCCACCAGTGACGCCGGGACAGGGACACAGGAGCAGTTCTTC. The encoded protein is CATSDAGTGTQEQFF.

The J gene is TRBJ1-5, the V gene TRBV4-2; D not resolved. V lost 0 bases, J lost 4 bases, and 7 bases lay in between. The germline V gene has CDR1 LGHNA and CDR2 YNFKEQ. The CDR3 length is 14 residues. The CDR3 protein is CASSQDRGNQPQHF. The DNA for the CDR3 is TGTGCCAGCAGCCAAGATCGGGGTAATCAGCCCCAGCATTTT.